The source of this T cell receptor beta chain is a study of T-cell memory formation after mild COVID-19. TCRdb redid the calling of the 5' RACE reads with MiXCR, one entry per CDR3 protein. The data contain some 410,000 distinct CDR3 sequences, under 25% of them singletons. V shed 4 bases and J shed 3 bases, with 16 bases lying between them. Germline CDR1 is SGHDT and CDR2 is YYEEEE. This CDR3 has 15 residues. Sequencing was performed on PBMCs or a T cell subset sorted from them (not recorded which). The TCR sequence derives from an adult woman who had mild COVID-19 (a few samples of this study predate the infection). Cell type and time point are not known. The chain combines TRBV5-6 with TRBJ1-2; D may be TRBD1 (6 bases). CDR3 in amino acids: CASSPGARVDYGYTF. The CDR3 coding sequence is TGTGCCAGCAGCCCAGGGGCCCGGGTGGACTATGGCTACACCTTC.